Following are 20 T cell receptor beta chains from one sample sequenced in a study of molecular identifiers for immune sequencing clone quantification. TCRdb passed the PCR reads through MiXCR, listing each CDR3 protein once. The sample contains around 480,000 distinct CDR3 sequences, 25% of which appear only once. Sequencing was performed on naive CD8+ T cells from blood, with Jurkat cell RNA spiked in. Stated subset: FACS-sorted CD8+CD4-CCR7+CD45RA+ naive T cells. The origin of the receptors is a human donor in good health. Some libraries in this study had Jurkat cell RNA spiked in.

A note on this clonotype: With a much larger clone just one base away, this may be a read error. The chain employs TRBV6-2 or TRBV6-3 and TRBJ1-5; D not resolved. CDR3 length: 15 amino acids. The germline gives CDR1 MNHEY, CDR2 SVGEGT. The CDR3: CACSYEPRGNQPQHF. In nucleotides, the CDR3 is TGTGCCTGCAGTTACGAACCTCGGGGCAATCAGCCCCAGCATTTT.

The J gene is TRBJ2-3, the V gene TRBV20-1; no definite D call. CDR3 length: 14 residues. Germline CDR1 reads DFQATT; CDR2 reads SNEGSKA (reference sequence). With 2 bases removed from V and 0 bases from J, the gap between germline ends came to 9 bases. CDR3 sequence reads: CSARWDFSTDTQYF. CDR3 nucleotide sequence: TGCAGTGCTAGATGGGATTTTAGCACAGATACGCAGTATTTT.

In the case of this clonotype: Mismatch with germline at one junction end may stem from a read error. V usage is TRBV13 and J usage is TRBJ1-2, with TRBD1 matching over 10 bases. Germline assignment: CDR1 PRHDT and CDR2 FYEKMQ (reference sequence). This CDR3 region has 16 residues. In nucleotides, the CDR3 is TGTGTCAGCAGCCTAGGGACAGGGGAAGCTAACTATGGCTACACCTTC. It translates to CVSSLGTGEANYGYTF.

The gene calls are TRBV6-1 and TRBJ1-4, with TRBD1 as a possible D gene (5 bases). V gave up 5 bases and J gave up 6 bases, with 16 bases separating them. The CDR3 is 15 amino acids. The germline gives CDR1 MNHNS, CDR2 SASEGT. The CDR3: CASSQDRGGYEKLFF. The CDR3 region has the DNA TGTGCCAGCAGTCAAGATAGGGGAGGTTATGAAAAACTGTTTTTT.

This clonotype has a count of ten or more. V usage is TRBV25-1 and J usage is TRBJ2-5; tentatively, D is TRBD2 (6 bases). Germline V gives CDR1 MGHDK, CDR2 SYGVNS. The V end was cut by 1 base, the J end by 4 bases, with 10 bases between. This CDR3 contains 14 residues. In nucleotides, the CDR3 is TGTGCCAGCAGTGAATTTGGGGGAGGAGAGACCCAGTACTTC. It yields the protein CASSEFGGGETQYF.

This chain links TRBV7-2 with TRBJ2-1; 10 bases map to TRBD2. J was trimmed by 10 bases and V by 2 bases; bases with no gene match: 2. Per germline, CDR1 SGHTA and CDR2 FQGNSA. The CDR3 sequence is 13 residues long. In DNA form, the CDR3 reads TGTGCCAGCAGCTTAAGCGGGGGGGCAGAGCAGTTCTTC. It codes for CASSLSGGAEQFF.

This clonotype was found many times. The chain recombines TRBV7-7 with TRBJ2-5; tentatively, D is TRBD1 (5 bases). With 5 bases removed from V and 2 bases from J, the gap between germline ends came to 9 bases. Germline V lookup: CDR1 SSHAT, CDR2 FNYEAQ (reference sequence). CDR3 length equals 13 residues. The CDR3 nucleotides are TGTGCCAGCAGCCTGACAGAACAAGAGACCCAGTACTTC. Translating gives CASSLTEQETQYF. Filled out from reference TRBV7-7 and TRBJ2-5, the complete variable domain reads GAGVSQSPRYKVTKRGQDVTLRCDPISSHATLYWYQQALGQGPEFLTYFNYEAQPDKSGLPSDRFSAERPEGSISTLTIQRTEQRDSAMYRCASSLTEQETQYFGPGTRLLVL.

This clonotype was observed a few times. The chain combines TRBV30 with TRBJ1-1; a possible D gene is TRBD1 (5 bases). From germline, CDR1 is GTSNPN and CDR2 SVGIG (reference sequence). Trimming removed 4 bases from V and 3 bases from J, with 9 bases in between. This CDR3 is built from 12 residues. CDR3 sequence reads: CAWTMGDTEAFF. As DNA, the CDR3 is TGTGCCTGGACTATGGGGGACACTGAAGCTTTCTTT.

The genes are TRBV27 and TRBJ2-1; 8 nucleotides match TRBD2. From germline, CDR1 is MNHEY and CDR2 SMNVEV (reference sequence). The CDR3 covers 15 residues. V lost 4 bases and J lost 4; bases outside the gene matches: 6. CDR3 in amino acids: CASSYGTRLYNEQFF. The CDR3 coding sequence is TGTGCCAGCAGTTACGGGACTAGACTTTACAATGAGCAGTTCTTC.

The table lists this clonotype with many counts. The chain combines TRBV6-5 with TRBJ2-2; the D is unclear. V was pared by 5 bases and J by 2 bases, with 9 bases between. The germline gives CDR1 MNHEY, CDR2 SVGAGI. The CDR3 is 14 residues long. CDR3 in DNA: TGTGCCAGCAGTGTAAACCGAAACACCGGGGAGCTGTTTTTT. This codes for CASSVNRNTGELFF.

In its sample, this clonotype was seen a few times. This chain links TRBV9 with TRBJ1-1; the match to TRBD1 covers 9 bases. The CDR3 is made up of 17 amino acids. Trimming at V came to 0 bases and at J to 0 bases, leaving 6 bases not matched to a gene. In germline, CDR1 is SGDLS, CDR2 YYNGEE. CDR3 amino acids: CASSVEGDRELNTEAFF. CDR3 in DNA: TGTGCCAGCAGCGTAGAAGGGGACAGGGAATTGAACACTGAAGCTTTCTTT.

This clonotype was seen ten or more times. The CDR3: CASSFRGINQPQHF. The DNA for the CDR3 is TGTGCCAGCAGTTTTCGGGGGATCAATCAGCCCCAGCATTTT. The chain has TRBV27 and TRBJ1-5, with a tentative D call TRBD1 (5 bases). The CDR3 loop spans 14 amino acids. The V and J ends lost 3 bases and 3 bases respectively, with 9 bases between them. In germline, CDR1 is MNHEY, CDR2 SMNVEV (reference sequence).

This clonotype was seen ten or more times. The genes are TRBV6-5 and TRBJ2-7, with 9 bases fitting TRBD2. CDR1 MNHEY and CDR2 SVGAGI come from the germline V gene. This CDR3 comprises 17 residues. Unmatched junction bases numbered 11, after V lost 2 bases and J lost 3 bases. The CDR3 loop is CASSYGPKTSGDYEQYF. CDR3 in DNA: TGTGCCAGCAGTTACGGCCCAAAGACTAGCGGAGACTACGAGCAGTACTTC.

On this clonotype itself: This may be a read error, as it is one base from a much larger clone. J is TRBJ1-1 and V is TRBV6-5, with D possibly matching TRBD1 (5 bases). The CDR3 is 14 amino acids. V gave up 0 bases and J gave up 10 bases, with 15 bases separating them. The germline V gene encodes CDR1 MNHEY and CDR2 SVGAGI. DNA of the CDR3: TGTGCCAGCAGTTACTCGATGGGGCTGGCTGGAGCTTTCTTT. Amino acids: CASSYSMGLAGAFF.

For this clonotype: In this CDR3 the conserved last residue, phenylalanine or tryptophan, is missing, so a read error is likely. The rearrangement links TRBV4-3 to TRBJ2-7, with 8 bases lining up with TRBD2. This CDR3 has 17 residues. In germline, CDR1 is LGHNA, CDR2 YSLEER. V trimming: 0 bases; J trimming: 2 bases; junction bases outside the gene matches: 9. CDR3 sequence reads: CASSQEYASGPPYEQYL. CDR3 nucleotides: TGCGCCAGCAGCCAAGAGTATGCTAGCGGGCCCCCCTACGAGCAGTACCTC.

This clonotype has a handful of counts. In DNA form, the CDR3 reads TGTGCCAGCAGTCCTAGTGGCCACTTTCATAATTCACCCCTCCACTTT. Translated: CASSPSGHFHNSPLHF. The chain uses TRBV7-6 and TRBJ1-6; no definite D call. The V end lost 6 bases, the J end lost 5 bases, and 17 bases lay between the germline ends. From germline, CDR1 is SGHVS and CDR2 FNYEAQ. The CDR3 runs to 16 residues.

CDR3 bases: TGCGCCAGCAGTGAGTCCGGGGCCGGCGGGGGCTACGAGCAGTACTTC. It codes for CASSESGAGGGYEQYF. The chain recombines TRBV10-2 with TRBJ2-7; 7 bases match TRBD2. CDR1 and CDR2 from the germline V gene are WSHSY and SAAADI. The CDR3 is made up of 16 amino acids. V gave up 0 bases and J gave up 3 bases; unmatched junction bases: 8.

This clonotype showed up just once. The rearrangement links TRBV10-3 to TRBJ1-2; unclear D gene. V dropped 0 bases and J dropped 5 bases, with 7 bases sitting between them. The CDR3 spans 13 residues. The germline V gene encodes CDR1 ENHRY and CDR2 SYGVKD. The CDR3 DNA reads TGTGCCATCAGTGAGTCCCCGGATTATGGCTACACCTTC. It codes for CAISESPDYGYTF.

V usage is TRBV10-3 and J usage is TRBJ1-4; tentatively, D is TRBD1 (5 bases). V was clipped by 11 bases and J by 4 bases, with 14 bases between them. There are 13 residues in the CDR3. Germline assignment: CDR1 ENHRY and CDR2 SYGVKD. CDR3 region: CAAREESNEKLFF. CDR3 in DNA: TGTGCCGCCAGGGAGGAAAGTAATGAAAAACTGTTTTTT.

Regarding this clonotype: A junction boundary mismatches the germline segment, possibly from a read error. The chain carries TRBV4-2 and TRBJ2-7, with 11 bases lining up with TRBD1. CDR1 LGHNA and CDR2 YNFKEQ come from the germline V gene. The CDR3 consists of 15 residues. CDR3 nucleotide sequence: TGTGTCAGCAGCCAGAGAGGGACAGGGGGCTACGAGCAGTACTTC. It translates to CVSSQRGTGGYEQYF.